The 19 T cell receptor beta chains given below trace back to one sample, sequenced in a study of CD8 T cells in ankylosing spondylitis. Notes on the study in general: What appeared characteristic of ankylosing spondylitis blood was a TCR beta motif of eight highly homologous variants.

No antigen is known for these receptors. Each CDR3 protein is one row after TCRdb ran MiXCR on the 5' RACE reads. The sample holds approximately 520,000 distinct CDR3 sequences, about 5.2% seen once. The source material was blood, either unsorted or a sorted T cell fraction (not recorded which). The receptors originated from a male donor with ankylosing spondylitis.

This clonotype was recorded a few times. J is TRBJ2-1 and V is TRBV4-3; 7 bases line up with TRBD2. CDR1 is LGHNA and CDR2 is YSLEER in the germline V gene. The J segment lost 4 bases and the V segment lost 4 bases, leaving 10 bases of the junction unmatched. The CDR3 runs 16 residues. The CDR3 bases are TGCGCCAGCAGCCTTCGGACTAGGGGCCGATACAATGAGCAGTTCTTC. Amino acid sequence: CASSLRTRGRYNEQFF.

This clonotype showed up many times. The chain joins TRBV12-3 or TRBV12-4 to TRBJ1-1; no definite D call. The CDR3 consists of 15 residues. V lost 5 bases to trimming and J lost 2 bases, with 15 bases between them. The CDR3 protein is CASSPRWHLNTEAFF. Here the CDR3 DNA reads TGTGCCAGCAGTCCTCGTTGGCACCTAAACACTGAAGCTTTCTTT.

This clonotype was seen ten or more times. V gene TRBV10-2 combines with J gene TRBJ1-2; D might be TRBD1 (5 bases). The V and J ends lost 6 bases and 4 bases respectively, with 18 bases between them. CDR3 length: 15 residues. In germline, CDR1 is WSHSY, CDR2 SAAADI. The DNA for the CDR3 is TGCGCCAGCAGGGGATTCGACAGATTAGCCTATGGCTACACCTTC. This encodes CASRGFDRLAYGYTF.

This clonotype was seen many times. The chain couples TRBV5-1 to TRBJ2-7; 8 bases match TRBD2. CDR3 size: 14 residues. Germline V gives CDR1 SGHRS, CDR2 YFSETQ. The junction had 4 bases not matched to a gene; V was cut back by 1 base and J by 4 bases. The CDR3 region is CASSLRSGSYEQYF. DNA of the CDR3: TGCGCCAGCAGCTTGAGAAGCGGGAGTTACGAGCAGTACTTC.

This clonotype was detected many times. J is TRBJ1-2 and V is TRBV29-1; TRBD1 matches 10 bases. Germline lookup yields CDR1 SQVTM and CDR2 ANQGSEA. The CDR3 extends over 12 amino acids. V shed 6 bases and J 4 bases; nucleotides not matched to a gene: 2. CDR3 loop: CSVTGGAYGYTF. CDR3 DNA sequence: TGCAGCGTGACAGGGGGCGCCTATGGCTACACCTTC.

This clonotype was seen more than once but under ten times. The chain has TRBV18 and TRBJ1-2; 8 positions match TRBD1. CDR1 and CDR2 (germline): KGHSH, LQKENI. CDR3 size: 13 residues. The J segment lost 8 bases and the V segment lost 5 bases, leaving 7 bases of the junction unmatched. The CDR3 DNA reads as TGTGCCAGCTCAGAAGACAGGGGTGGAGGCTACACCTTC. This gives the protein CASSEDRGGGYTF.

This clonotype was counted ten times or more. The rearrangement uses TRBV24-1 and TRBJ1-2, with 7 bases that match TRBD1. Trimming cost V 4 bases and J 3 bases; bases outside gene matches: 1. This CDR3 is built from 13 residues. Germline V lookup: CDR1 KGHDR, CDR2 SFDVKD. Here the CDR3 reads CATSDGQDYGYTF. CDR3 bases: TGTGCCACCAGTGACGGACAGGACTATGGCTACACCTTC.

This chain joins TRBV6-1 and TRBJ2-2; D not certain. This CDR3 region has 14 residues. CDR1 and CDR2 from the germline V gene are MNHNS and SASEGT. V was cut by 6 bases and J by 5 bases, with 13 bases left in between. In DNA, the CDR3 is TGTGCCAGCAGCGCCCTGAGTTGGACCGGGGAGCTGTTTTTT. Residues: CASSALSWTGELFF.

This clonotype was picked up many times. CDR3 loop: CASSFGIAYNEQFF. CDR3 coding DNA: TGTGCCAGCAGCTTCGGGATAGCCTACAATGAGCAGTTCTTC. This sequence joins TRBV7-8 and TRBJ2-1; the D gene is possibly TRBD2 (5 bases). CDR1 is SGHVS and CDR2 is FQNEAQ in the germline V gene. V shed 3 bases and J shed 2 bases, with 8 bases lying between them. The CDR3 runs 14 residues.

About this clonotype itself: This may be a read error: a much more frequent sequence differs by one nucleotide. The V gene is TRBV24-1, the J gene TRBJ2-2; 8 bases fit TRBD1. CDR1 is KGHDR and CDR2 is SFDVKD in the germline V gene. The CDR3 is 15 amino acids. DNA of the CDR3: TGTGCCACCAGTTTCGGGACAGGTACCACCGGGAAGCTGTTTTTT. Translated, it gives CATSFGTGTTGKLFF.

This clonotype was detected ten times or more. This chain joins TRBV24-1 and TRBJ2-5; D is uncertain. This CDR3 is 13 amino acids long. The V end lost 2 bases, the J end lost 3 bases, and 6 bases lay between the germline ends. Germline assignment: CDR1 KGHDR and CDR2 SFDVKD. The CDR3 nucleotides are TGTGCCACCAGTGATTGGGGAAAAGAGACCCAGTACTTC. This translates into CATSDWGKETQYF.

This clonotype was observed many times. J is TRBJ1-1 and V is TRBV27; tentative D call: TRBD1 (5 bases). CDR1 MNHEY and CDR2 SMNVEV come from the germline V gene (reference sequence). This CDR3 is 14 amino acids long. V dropped 4 bases and J dropped 4 bases, with 13 bases sitting between them. The CDR3 loop reads CASSWLGGITEAFF. The CDR3 DNA reads TGTGCCAGCAGTTGGTTGGGGGGGATCACTGAAGCTTTCTTT.

At least ten counts were recorded for this clonotype. The chain recombines TRBV6-5 with TRBJ1-2; D not certain. Germline V gene lookup returns CDR1 MNHEY and CDR2 SVGAGI. The CDR3 loop spans 16 amino acids. The V end lost 1 base, the J end lost 0 bases, and 12 bases lay between the germline ends. The CDR3 protein is CASSYLRTGANYGYTF. The CDR3 nucleotides read TGTGCCAGCAGTTACTTAAGGACCGGAGCTAACTATGGCTACACCTTC.

This clonotype was seen at least ten times. The rearrangement uses TRBV5-1 and TRBJ2-7; D may be TRBD1 or TRBD2 (5 bases each). Germline V gene sequence: CDR1 SGHRS, CDR2 YFSETQ. The CDR3 totals 14 residues. V lost 4 bases to trimming and J lost 6 bases, with 17 bases between them. The DNA for the CDR3 is TGCGCCAGCAGCCCCGGGGACGCCATAGTCGAGCAGTACTTC. Its protein is CASSPGDAIVEQYF.

This clonotype was recorded at least ten times. J is TRBJ2-1 and V is TRBV6-1; a possible D gene is TRBD1 (6 bases). The CDR3 runs to 15 residues. Trimming left V 6 bases short and J 3 bases short, with 15 bases between. Germline V gives CDR1 MNHNS, CDR2 SASEGT. CDR3 coding DNA: TGTGCCAGCAGGCCCGGCAGGGGAAGCTACAATGAGCAGTTCTTC. Protein product: CASRPGRGSYNEQFF.

This clonotype was picked up many times. The J gene is TRBJ1-6, the V gene TRBV5-1; D is unresolved. With 0 bases removed from V and 9 bases from J, the gap between germline ends came to 7 bases. The CDR3 covers 13 residues. Germline values: CDR1 SGHRS, CDR2 YFSETQ. The CDR3 region is CASSLVSSSPLHF. The DNA for the CDR3 is TGCGCCAGCAGCTTGGTATCTAGTTCACCCCTCCACTTT.

This clonotype occurred many times. The V and J genes are TRBV29-1 and TRBJ2-4; D not resolved. Trimming removed 4 bases at V and 5 bases at J, with 9 bases between. The CDR3 runs 12 residues. Germline assignment: CDR1 SQVTM and CDR2 ANQGSEA. CDR3 protein: CSVAERENIQYF. CDR3 nucleotide sequence: TGCAGCGTTGCCGAAAGGGAAAACATTCAGTACTTC.

This clonotype has more than one count but fewer than ten. The chain uses TRBV6-1 and TRBJ1-5; perhaps TRBD1 as D (6 bases). With 2 bases removed from V and 2 bases from J, the gap between germline ends came to 13 bases. There are 16 residues in the CDR3. Germline CDR1 reads MNHNS; CDR2 reads SASEGT. For the CDR3, the DNA is TGTGCCAGCAGTGAATGGGGGGGCCGGGGCAATCAGCCCCAGCATTTT. Protein product: CASSEWGGRGNQPQHF.

This clonotype was found many times. The rearrangement joins TRBV5-1 to TRBJ2-5; a weak D match, TRBD1 (6 bases). The V end was cut by 7 bases, the J end by 5 bases, with 21 bases between. The CDR3 contains 15 residues. Germline CDR1 reads SGHRS; CDR2 reads YFSETQ. The CDR3: CASAAGGTFGETQYF. CDR3 nucleotides: TGCGCCAGCGCGGCCGGTGGGACATTCGGCGAGACCCAGTACTTC.